The 3 T cell receptor beta chains given below trace back to one sample, sequenced in a study of OX40 agonist ivuxolimab in advanced cancers. The library was obtained by the immunoSEQ multiplex PCR assay. As stored in TCRdb, this immuneACCESS dataset retains in-frame rearrangements with V and J assigned. A fraction of the clones does not appear; measured against another copy, unresolved V genes explain less than half of the discrepancy, and the remainder lacks a known reason. The sample table holds 65,000 to 75,000 clones, of which around 84% were seen once. In total, the top ten clones hold about 0.83% of the sample. The source material was CD4+ or CD8+ T cells sorted from blood, sampled in a trial of the OX40 agonist ivuxolimab. The receptor set was obtained from an adult with an advanced solid tumor such as melanoma, head and neck, liver or kidney cancer.

The chain links TRBV7-9 to TRBJ2-3; D might be TRBD1 (6 bases). The V end was cut by 3 bases, the J end by 0 bases, with 10 bases between. The germline CDR1 and CDR2 sequences are SEHNR and FQNEAQ (reference sequence). The CDR3 covers 15 residues. The DNA of the CDR3 is TGTGCCAGCAGCTTTTTTAGGGGGAGCACAGATACGCAGTATTTT. It is translated as CASSFFRGSTDTQYF.

V and J are TRBV29-1 and TRBJ2-2, with D possibly TRBD1 on 7 matching bases. V dropped 5 bases and J dropped 0 bases, with 10 bases sitting between them. The CDR3 is made up of 14 amino acids. Germline V CDR1 and CDR2: SQVTM, ANQGSEA. The CDR3 DNA follows: TGCAGCGTTCTCAGGGGGGCGAACACCGGGGAGCTGTTTTTT. The encoded protein is CSVLRGANTGELFF.

The gene calls are TRBV19 and TRBJ2-3, with TRBD2 identical over 9 bases. The CDR3 consists of 17 residues. The germline gives CDR1 LNHDA, CDR2 SQIVND (reference sequence). Trimming took 7 bases from V and 4 from J; bases not matched to a gene: 15. The CDR3 here is CASTDARTSAAPDTQYF. The CDR3 coding sequence is TGTGCCAGTACCGATGCTAGGACTAGCGCAGCCCCAGATACGCAGTATTTT.